The clone carrying this T cell receptor beta chain has only one observation. Its antigen is not identified. Germline V gene sequence: CDR1 SQVTM, CDR2 ANQGSEA. Trimming removed 3 bases from V and 7 bases from J, with 12 bases in between. This CDR3 has 13 amino acids. This sample is drawn from a study of T cell responses to AZD1222 COVID-19 vaccine. Notes on the study in general: Females outnumbered males among donors, who were mostly white British; clonal diversity was possibly underestimated. The repertoires were collected only after the peak T cell response. Of the AZD1222 recipients, only six were seropositive at baseline.

TCRdb's table, derived via immunoSEQ multiplex PCR, lists solely in-frame clones and lacks some. This repertoire shows tens of thousands of clones, roughly 91% found once; its top ten account for over 30%. Investigators merged groups given second doses at roughly 4 or roughly 12 weeks. This sequence originates from an adult who received the AZD1222 COVID-19 vaccine. The chain recombines TRBV29-1 with TRBJ1-4; D remains ambiguous. This sample comprised peripheral blood, obtained 28 days after the second AZD1222 dose. CDR3 residues: CSVDGGGGEKLFF. The CDR3, as DNA: TGCAGCGTTGATGGTGGAGGCGGTGAAAAACTGTTTTTT.